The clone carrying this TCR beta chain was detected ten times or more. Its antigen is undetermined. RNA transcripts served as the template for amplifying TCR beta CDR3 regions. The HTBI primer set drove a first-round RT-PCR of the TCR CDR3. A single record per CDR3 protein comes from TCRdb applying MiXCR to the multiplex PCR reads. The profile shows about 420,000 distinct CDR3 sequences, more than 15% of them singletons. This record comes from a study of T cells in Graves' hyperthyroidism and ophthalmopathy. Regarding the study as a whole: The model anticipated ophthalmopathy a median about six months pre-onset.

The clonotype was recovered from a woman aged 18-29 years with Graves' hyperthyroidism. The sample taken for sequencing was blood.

CDR3 sequence: CASSSLGGNTEAFF. CDR3 nucleotide sequence: TGCGCCAGCAGCTCCCTTGGGGGGAACACTGAAGCTTTCTTT. The chain recombines TRBV5-1 with TRBJ1-1, with TRBD1 as a possible D gene (5 bases). V was clipped by 3 bases and J by 1 base, with 10 bases between them. The CDR3 length is 14 residues. Germline CDR1 reads SGHRS; CDR2 reads YFSETQ.